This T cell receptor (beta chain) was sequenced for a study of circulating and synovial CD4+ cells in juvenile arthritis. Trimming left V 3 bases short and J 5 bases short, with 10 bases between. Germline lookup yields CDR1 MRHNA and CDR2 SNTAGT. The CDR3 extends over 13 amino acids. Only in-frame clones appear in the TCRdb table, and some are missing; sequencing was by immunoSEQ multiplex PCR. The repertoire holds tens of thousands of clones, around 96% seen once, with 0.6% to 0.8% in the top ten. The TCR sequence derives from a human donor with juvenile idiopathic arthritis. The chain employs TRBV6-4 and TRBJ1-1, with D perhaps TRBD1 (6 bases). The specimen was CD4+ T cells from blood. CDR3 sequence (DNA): TGTGCCAGCAGTGAAACACAGGGAACTGAAGCTTTCTTT. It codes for CASSETQGTEAFF.